This T cell receptor beta chain was identified in a study of beta chain features in type 1 diabetes (dated by TCRdb to between 2017 and 2018). A note on the overall study: Patients and healthy donors did not differ in mean age, gender distribution, total cell number or subset yield. In the study, recently diagnosed type 1 diabetes patients and matched healthy donors were compared on the TCRB repertoires of their sorted circulating CD4+ T cell subsets. Regulatory and stem cell-like memory subsets were isolated from only 8 patients and roughly 8 healthy donors, whereas naive and central memory subsets came from all 28 donors. A total of some 100,000,000 sorted cells were examined across all samples, and the number of cells per subset was strongly correlated with RNA yield. Study-level results and caveats: Because cDNA was sequenced instead of genomic DNA, highly expressing activated cells could be over-represented, though the groups showed no difference in activation or CD3 levels. PCR might favor shorter templates, but patient and control samples were amplified and corrected together, so any skew would affect both groups equally. Because small numbers of individuals were included in the HLA sub-analyses, any influence of HLA type on TCRB rearrangement was left unresolved. A moderate but significant shortening of TCRB CDR3 length was observed in type 1 diabetes patients in all four CD4+ subsets. At VDJ recombination sites, patients with type 1 diabetes made fewer insertions and deleted more nucleotides, a pattern implying thymic rearrangement abnormalities. The naive, central memory and regulatory TCRB repertoires appeared to resemble one another more closely among patients than among healthy donors.

All of the isolated RNA was reverse transcribed with the High Capacity cDNA Reverse Transcription Kit, so expressed TCRB transcripts were sequenced. Deep immunoSEQ sequencing was applied to naive, central memory and regulatory T cell samples, giving an average of about 3.57 million total reads per sample. After sorted cells were lysed in RLT buffer, RNA was extracted with DNase-treated RNeasy Micro or Mini kits, with the choice depending on cell number. Each cell subset was processed on its own to prevent cross-contamination, while patient and healthy donor samples were processed together. TCRB sequences were amplified from cDNA with the immunoSEQ multiplex PCR, producing 87-bp fragments spanning the CDR3 region. Sequencing of the amplicons was done on the Illumina HiSeq platform. As for how the authors treated the data: PCR bias was computationally corrected using synthetic template baselines, reads within Hamming distance 2 were collapsed, and singletons that could not be merged were discarded. Reads were aligned against IMGT to assign V, D and J genes, CDR3 length and insertions or deletions at six rearrangement sites. Within each subset, clonotype counts were normalized to sorted cell number, and only after that were true diversity and Gini coefficients computed with the tcR R package. The overlap coefficient, calculated on TCRB nucleotide sequences, was used to quantify repertoire sharing. As a proxy for the pre-selection repertoire, out-of-frame TCRB sequences from naive cells were analyzed. The table comes from immuneACCESS by way of TCRdb, which keeps in-frame sequences with V and J called. Part of the clones is missing from these tables; in studies checked, under half for an unresolved V gene and the rest for unknown reasons. That table supplies the V and J calls and clone size; D and trimming were determined from the DNA. The sample table contains 640,000 or so clones; only one count was recorded for 13% of them. The ten largest make up approximately 0.022% of the sample.

The sample holds a few counts of this clone. Its antigen specificity is not known. Qualities for individual bases were not recorded, and no much larger clone is one base off. Different DNA sequences within this sample yield the same CDR3. A single peripheral blood draw of around 100 mL on average was collected from each donor into heparinised tubes. A BD FACSAria II was used to sort naive, central memory, regulatory and stem cell-like memory CD4+ T cells with a panel that included CD45RO, CCR7, CD25, CD127, CD95 and CD27. Purity was above 95% for every sorted population. PBMCs were isolated immediately by Lymphoprep density gradient centrifugation and stained directly without culture. So that batch effects would be minimized, each experiment stained and sorted samples in pairs, pairing one healthy donor with one patient. The V and J ends are trimmed by 0 bases and 5 bases, leaving 2 bases between them. The CDR3 numbers 11 residues from cysteine through phenylalanine. This entry keeps only the CDR3 DNA: 33 bases, framed from base 1. According to the germline V gene, CDR1 reads SGHRS and CDR2 reads YFSETQ.

The chain employs TRBV5-1 and TRBJ2-5; the D segment cannot be called with confidence. Sequenced sample: naive CD4+ T cells from blood. The label giving this sample's cell subset or site can be read as: true naive CD4+ T cells. The sequence was obtained from a man younger than 35 with type 1 diabetes. For the CDR3, the sequence is CASSLAETQYF. The nucleotides read TGCGCCAGCAGCTTGGCTGAGACCCAGTACTTC.